Given below is one TCR beta chain in context. What it binds is not known. Just one base apart from a much larger clone, this may be a read error. The sample originates from a study of tumor and adjacent non-tumor tissue in lung cancer. The CDR3 is 14 residues long. CDR1 and CDR2 from the germline V gene are SGHAT and FQNNGV. The template was RNA from unsorted bulk tissue. Study-wide findings and caveats: Top 100 clones took a larger repertoire share in normal lung.

TCRbeta libraries were built with three rounds of nested PCR, modified from ARM-PCR. MiXCR, run by TCRdb on the multiplex PCR reads, gives a single entry per CDR3 protein. There are approximately 120,000 distinct CDR3 sequences in the sample; 75% occur only once, and 37% lies in the top ten. The origin of this receptor is a woman aged 55-70 years with non-small cell lung cancer. This chain joins TRBV11-2 and TRBJ2-4, with 7 bases aligning to TRBD1. The specimen sequenced was lung tumor tissue. The CDR3 loop reads CARSPTGTENIRYF. The CDR3 DNA is TGTGCCAGGAGCCCCACCGGGACAGAAAACATTCGGTACTTC.